Following are 27 T cell receptor beta chains from one sample sequenced in a study of human T cells and chemical hapten exposure. Stated time point: pre-sensitization, week 0. Treatment denoted: therapeutic diphenylcyclopropenone sensitization with weekly scalp DPC. TCRdb reanalysed the RACE reads using MiXCR and keeps one entry per CDR3 protein. Seen here are around 300,000 distinct CDR3 sequences, 7.5% to 8% observed once, and the top ten hold 0.9% to 1.5%. The sample was whole blood, taken in connection with sensitization to the hapten diphenylcyclopropenone (DPC). The source of these receptors is a man between 18 and 35 years old with alopecia areata. Some clones in this sample may be carry-over from other donors' samples.

This chain uses TRBV2 with TRBJ2-1; D remains unclear. CDR1 is SNHLY and CDR2 is FYNNEI in the germline V gene. V was shortened by 10 bases and J by 5 bases, with 15 bases between the two germline ends. The CDR3 is made up of 13 amino acids. The CDR3 reads CAIKIVGDNEQFF. In nucleotides, the CDR3 is TGTGCCATCAAAATAGTAGGAGACAATGAGCAGTTCTTC.

This clonotype has ten or more counts. The J gene is TRBJ1-6, the V gene TRBV11-3, with D unresolved. CDR1 and CDR2 from the germline V gene are SGHNT and YENEEA. The length of the CDR3 is 14 residues. V shed 2 bases and J shed 7 bases, with 9 bases lying between them. CDR3 protein: CASSLPGGNSPLHF. CDR3 DNA sequence: TGTGCCAGCAGCTTACCGGGTGGGAATTCACCCCTCCACTTT.

This clonotype was observed many times. The rearrangement links TRBV10-3 to TRBJ1-1, with 8 bases matching TRBD1. Germline CDR1 ENHRY, CDR2 SYGVKD. V trimming: 5 bases; J trimming: 0 bases; junction bases outside the gene matches: 8. The CDR3 covers 16 residues. CDR3 in amino acids: CAISINRGAMNTEAFF. CDR3 nucleotide sequence: TGTGCCATCAGTATTAACAGGGGGGCTATGAACACTGAAGCTTTCTTT.

This clonotype was seen ten or more times. J is TRBJ1-1 and V is TRBV29-1; TRBD1 matches 9 bases. The CDR3 covers 15 residues. V was clipped by 5 bases and J by 4 bases; unmatched bases: 11. Germline loops: CDR1 SQVTM, CDR2 ANQGSEA. The CDR3 spells CSVTDRGSLGTEAFF. The CDR3 bases are TGCAGCGTTACCGACAGGGGGTCTTTGGGCACTGAAGCTTTCTTT.

This clonotype was counted only a few times. The V and J genes are TRBV29-1 and TRBJ2-1; 11 bases are a match to TRBD2. The germline V gene has CDR1 SQVTM and CDR2 ANQGSEA. The CDR3 loop spans 16 amino acids. The V segment lost 6 bases and the J segment 7 bases; nucleotides outside the gene matches: 14. CDR3 region: CSVSKVAGGYSNEQFF. CDR3 DNA: TGCAGCGTCTCCAAGGTAGCGGGGGGGTACAGTAATGAGCAGTTCTTC.

This clonotype was found a few times. The chain employs TRBV24-1 and TRBJ2-3; TRBD2 matches 7 bases. In germline, CDR1 is KGHDR, CDR2 SFDVKD. This CDR3 is built from 13 residues. CDR3 loop: CATRARGEDTQYF. As DNA, the CDR3 is TGTGCAACCCGGGCACGGGGGGAAGATACGCAGTATTTT.

This clonotype occurred many times. The chain links TRBV11-2 to TRBJ1-5; D perhaps matches TRBD1 (5 bases). The ends were cut back, 1 base at V and 1 base at J, with 5 bases in the middle. The CDR3 has 14 residues. Germline values: CDR1 SGHAT, CDR2 FQNNGV. For the CDR3, the DNA is TGTGCCAGCAGCTTAGGACAGAGCAATCAGCCCCAGCATTTT. It codes for CASSLGQSNQPQHF.

This clonotype was picked up many times. The chain employs TRBV29-1 and TRBJ1-1; TRBD1 is a possible D gene (5 bases). The CDR3 has 13 residues. The V end was cut by 4 bases, the J end by 3 bases, with 12 bases between. The germline gives CDR1 SQVTM, CDR2 ANQGSEA. The CDR3 spells CSVAGRVDTEAFF. CDR3 bases: TGCAGCGTTGCGGGGCGGGTGGACACTGAAGCTTTCTTT.

The V and J genes are TRBV19 and TRBJ2-1; the D is unclear. Germline V CDR1 and CDR2: LNHDA, SQIVND (reference sequence). V lost 5 bases, J lost 3 bases, and 5 bases lay in between. This CDR3 has 12 residues. This CDR3 reads CASSRIYNEQFF. In nucleotides, the CDR3 is TGTGCCAGTAGTCGAATCTACAATGAGCAGTTCTTC.

The chain links TRBV7-3 to TRBJ2-1; no reliable D call. The ends were cut back, 4 bases at V and 8 bases at J, with 9 bases in the middle. The CDR3 runs to 12 residues. Germline V gives CDR1 SGHTA, CDR2 FQGTGA. The CDR3 is CASSSSWHEQFF. CDR3 DNA: TGTGCCAGCAGCTCCTCATGGCATGAGCAGTTCTTC.

V and J are TRBV10-2 and TRBJ2-2, with D unresolved. Trimming shortened V by 3 bases and J by 0 bases, and 14 bases separated the two germline ends. The CDR3 has 17 residues. Germline V lookup: CDR1 WSHSY, CDR2 SAAADI. CDR3 sequence: CASSDPHLRSNTGELFF. CDR3 sequence (DNA): TGCGCCAGCAGTGACCCACACCTGCGTTCGAACACCGGGGAGCTGTTTTTT.

The chain combines TRBV7-2 with TRBJ1-2, with D perhaps TRBD1 (5 bases). Looked up from germline, CDR1 is SGHTA and CDR2 is FQGNSA. The V gene lost 6 bases and the J gene lost 0 bases, with 11 bases spanning the gap. The CDR3 consists of 14 residues. CDR3 nucleotides: TGTGCCAGCAGGGTGGACATTACTAACTATGGCTACACCTTC. Amino acids: CASRVDITNYGYTF.

There are many counts of this clonotype. The chain employs TRBV6-9 and TRBJ2-2, with a weak D call TRBD1 (5 bases). Trimming left V 3 bases short and J 6 bases short, with 14 bases between. CDR1 is MNHGY and CDR2 is SVAAGI in the germline V gene. This CDR3 has 15 amino acids. The DNA for the CDR3 is TGTGCCAGCAGTTACGACAGTCTATCCGCCGGGGAGCTGTTTTTT. This translates into CASSYDSLSAGELFF.

The J gene is TRBJ1-5, the V gene TRBV7-2, with 9 bases aligning to TRBD1. This CDR3 is 18 amino acids long. The V gene end was trimmed by 2 bases and the J gene end by 0 bases; junction bases not matched to a gene: 8. Germline V CDR1 and CDR2: SGHTA, FQGNSA. The CDR3 reads CASSLRGQGFDSNQPQHF. CDR3 in DNA: TGTGCCAGCAGCTTAAGGGGACAGGGTTTCGATAGCAATCAGCCCCAGCATTTT.

This clonotype was seen only a few times. The J gene is TRBJ1-2, the V gene TRBV7-2; 8 bases are a match to TRBD1. V shed 5 bases and J 2 bases; nucleotides not matched to a gene: 4. CDR1 is SGHTA, CDR2 FQGNSA, per germline. The length of the CDR3 is 14 residues. In DNA form, the CDR3 reads TGTGCCAGCAGCCGGACAGGGTTGAACTATGGCTACACCTTC. This sequence encodes CASSRTGLNYGYTF.

V usage is TRBV2 and J usage is TRBJ1-1; possibly TRBD1 for D (5 bases). The CDR3 covers 14 residues. Per the germline V gene, CDR1 is SNHLY and CDR2 is FYNNEI. The germline V and J ends were trimmed by 7 bases and 1 base, with 13 bases remaining between them. Here the CDR3 DNA reads TGTGCCAGCAATCGGGAGGGACCGAACACTGAAGCTTTCTTT. The encoded protein is CASNREGPNTEAFF.

This clonotype was recorded at least ten times. V usage is TRBV6-5 and J usage is TRBJ1-4; D unclear. The V end was cut by 0 bases, the J end by 0 bases, with 11 bases between. The CDR3 spans 17 residues. Germline V gives CDR1 MNHEY, CDR2 SVGAGI. The CDR3 nucleotides read TGTGCCAGCAGTTACTCTACGAGTGTCGCAACTAATGAAAAACTGTTTTTT. It is translated as CASSYSTSVATNEKLFF.

This clonotype was seen a few times. The chain has TRBV7-3 and TRBJ2-3; 8 nucleotides align to TRBD2. Looked up from germline, CDR1 is SGHTA and CDR2 is FQGTGA. The CDR3 has 16 residues. V trimming: 2 bases; J trimming: 1 base; junction bases outside the gene matches: 5. The CDR3 sequence is CASSLGSGKGTDTQYF. The CDR3 region has the DNA TGTGCCAGCAGCTTAGGTAGCGGGAAAGGCACAGATACGCAGTATTTT.

This chain connects TRBV10-3 to TRBJ2-7; 7 bases align to TRBD2. The ends lost 7 bases at V and 5 bases at J; junction bases unmatched: 20. Germline assignment: CDR1 ENHRY and CDR2 SYGVKD. The CDR3 loop spans 17 amino acids. The CDR3 DNA is TGTGCCATCACGGAGGGAGCTAGCGGTCCCGCGGCGGACGAGCAGTACGTC. Its protein is CAITEGASGPAADEQYV.

The chain combines TRBV28 with TRBJ1-2; the D gene is possibly TRBD1 (6 bases). Germline V CDR1 and CDR2: MDHEN, SYDVKM. Trimming cost V 5 bases and J 8 bases, with 15 bases left between them. There are 13 residues in the CDR3. CDR3 coding DNA: TGTGCCAGCAGTATTATACCCCAGGGGGGCTACACCTTC. This encodes CASSIIPQGGYTF.

In this sample, this clonotype turned up a few times. V gene TRBV12-3 or TRBV12-4 combines with J gene TRBJ2-2, with D possibly being TRBD2 (6 bases). The CDR3 extends over 14 amino acids. The V end lost 5 bases, the J end lost 7 bases, and 14 bases lay between the germline ends. The CDR3 DNA follows: TGTGCCAGCAGTATGGGACTGATTTACGGGGAGCTGTTTTTT. Translating it yields CASSMGLIYGELFF.

The chain has TRBV29-1 and TRBJ2-5, with a possible D match to TRBD2 (5 bases). The CDR3 sequence is 15 residues long. Germline loops: CDR1 SQVTM, CDR2 ANQGSEA. Trimming shortened V by 5 bases and J by 4 bases, and 20 bases separated the two germline ends. The chain's CDR3 is CSVSFGEPQAETQYF. The DNA of the CDR3 is TGCAGCGTTAGCTTTGGGGAGCCCCAAGCAGAGACCCAGTACTTC.

This clonotype appeared a few times. V gene TRBV4-3 combines with J gene TRBJ2-5; TRBD2 agrees at 7 bases. The CDR3 length is 15 residues. V was pared by 0 bases and J by 5 bases, with 6 bases of the junction left unmatched. Germline CDR1 LGHNA, CDR2 YSLEER. Here the CDR3 reads CASSQDWTSLETQYF. CDR3 DNA sequence: TGCGCCAGCAGCCAAGACTGGACTAGTTTGGAGACCCAGTACTTC.

This clonotype came up a few times. The gene calls are TRBV5-1 and TRBJ2-5, with 8 positions matching TRBD1. The germline CDR1 and CDR2 sequences are SGHRS and YFSETQ. V dropped 4 bases and J dropped 6; count of bases not matched to a gene: 11. The CDR3 covers 15 residues. CDR3 sequence reads: CASSNPYRGKKTQYF. The CDR3 bases are TGCGCCAGCAGCAACCCTTACAGGGGGAAAAAGACCCAGTACTTC.

The V gene is TRBV10-2, the J gene TRBJ2-5, with D perhaps being TRBD1 or TRBD2 (6 bases each). This CDR3 spans 13 amino acids. CDR1 is WSHSY and CDR2 is SAAADI in the germline V gene. V lost 3 bases and J lost 4, with 9 bases in between. The CDR3 DNA follows: TGCGCCAGCAGTGACAGGGGAGGAGAGACCCAGTACTTC. Its protein product is CASSDRGGETQYF.

The chain couples TRBV12-3 or TRBV12-4 to TRBJ2-5; D gene ambiguous. The V end lost 4 bases, the J end lost 3 bases, and 12 bases lay between the germline ends. The length of the CDR3 is 14 residues. The CDR3 sequence: CASSSEAFEETQYF. The CDR3 coding sequence is TGTGCCAGCAGTTCCGAAGCGTTCGAAGAGACCCAGTACTTC.

This clonotype was counted a few times. The CDR3, as DNA: TGCAGTGCTAGATCCTACCGACTAGCGGAGGCAGATACGCAGTATTTT. Its translation: CSARSYRLAEADTQYF. This chain links TRBV20-1 with TRBJ2-3, with 9 bases that match TRBD2. Losses at the gene ends were 2 bases for V and 4 bases for J; bases not matched to a gene: 10. The CDR3 spans 16 residues. The germline CDR1 and CDR2 sequences are DFQATT and SNEGSKA (reference sequence).